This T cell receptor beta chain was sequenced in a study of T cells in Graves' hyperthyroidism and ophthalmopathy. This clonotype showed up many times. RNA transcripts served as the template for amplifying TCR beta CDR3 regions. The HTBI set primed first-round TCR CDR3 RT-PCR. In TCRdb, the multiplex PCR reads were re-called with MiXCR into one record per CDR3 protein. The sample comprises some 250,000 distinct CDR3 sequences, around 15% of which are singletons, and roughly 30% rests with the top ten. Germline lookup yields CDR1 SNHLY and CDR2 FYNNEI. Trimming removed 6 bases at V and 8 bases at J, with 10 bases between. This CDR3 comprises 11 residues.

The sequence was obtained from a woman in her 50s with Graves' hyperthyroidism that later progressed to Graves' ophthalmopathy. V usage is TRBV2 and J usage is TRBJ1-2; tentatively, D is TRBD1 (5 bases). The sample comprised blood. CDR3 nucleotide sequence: TGTGCCAGCAGAAAACAGGCCGGCTACACCTTC. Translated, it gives CASRKQAGYTF.